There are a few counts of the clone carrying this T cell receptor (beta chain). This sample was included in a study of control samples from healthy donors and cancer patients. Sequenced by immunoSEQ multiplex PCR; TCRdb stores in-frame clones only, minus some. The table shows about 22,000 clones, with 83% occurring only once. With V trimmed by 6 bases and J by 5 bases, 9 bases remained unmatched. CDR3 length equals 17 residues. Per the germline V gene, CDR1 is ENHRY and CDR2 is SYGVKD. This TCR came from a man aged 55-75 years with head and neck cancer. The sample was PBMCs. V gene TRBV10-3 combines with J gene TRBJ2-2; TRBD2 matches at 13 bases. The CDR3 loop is CAISTKGLAGTTGELFF. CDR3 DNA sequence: TGTGCCATCAGCACCAAGGGACTAGCGGGAACGACCGGGGAGCTGTTTTTT.